This T cell receptor (beta chain) was captured in a study of control samples from healthy donors and cancer patients. The CDR3 is made up of 15 amino acids. Germline V CDR1 and CDR2: LNHNV, YYDKDF (reference sequence). The V segment lost 3 bases and the J segment 13 bases; nucleotides outside the gene matches: 11. Produced via immunoSEQ multiplex PCR; TCRdb's table is partial and in-frame only. Altogether tens of thousands of clones are present, more than 85% being singletons, with the ten largest covering about 4%. The source of this sequence is a woman in her fifties or sixties in good health. Input material: blood. The chain uses TRBV15 and TRBJ2-1; 11 bases are shared with TRBD2. In DNA form, the CDR3 reads TGTGCCACCAGCAGCCGCAACCTAGGGACTAGCGGACAGTTCTTC. Translated, it gives CATSSRNLGTSGQFF.